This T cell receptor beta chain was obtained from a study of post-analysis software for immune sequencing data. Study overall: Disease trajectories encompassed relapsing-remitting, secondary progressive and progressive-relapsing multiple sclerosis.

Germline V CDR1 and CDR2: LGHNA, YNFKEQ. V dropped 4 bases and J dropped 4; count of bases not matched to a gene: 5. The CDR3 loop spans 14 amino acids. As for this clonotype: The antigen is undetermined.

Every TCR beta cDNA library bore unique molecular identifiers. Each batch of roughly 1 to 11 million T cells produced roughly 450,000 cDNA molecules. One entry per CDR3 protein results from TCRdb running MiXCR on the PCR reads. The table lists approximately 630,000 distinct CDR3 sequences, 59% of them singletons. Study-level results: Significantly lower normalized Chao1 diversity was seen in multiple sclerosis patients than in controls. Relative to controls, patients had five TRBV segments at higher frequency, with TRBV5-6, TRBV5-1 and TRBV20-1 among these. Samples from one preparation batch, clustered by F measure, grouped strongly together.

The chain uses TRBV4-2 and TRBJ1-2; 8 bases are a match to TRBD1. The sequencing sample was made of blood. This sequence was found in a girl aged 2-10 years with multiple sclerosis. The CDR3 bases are TGTGCCAGCAGCCCCCGGGACAGGATCTATGGCTACACCTTC. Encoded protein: CASSPRDRIYGYTF.